This T cell receptor beta chain came from a study of beta chain features in type 1 diabetes. Overall study context: Over all samples combined, about 100,000,000 sorted cells were examined.

Regarding this clone: Its target is unknown.

The study's findings and limits: Although PCR might favor shorter templates, it would do so equally in patients and controls. TCRB CDR3s were moderately but significantly shorter in Type 1 diabetes patients in all four CD4+ subsets.

The authors reverse transcribed all of the isolated RNA, so sequencing captured expressed TCRB transcripts. Sequenced by immunoSEQ multiplex PCR; TCRdb stores in-frame clones only, minus some. This table has around 360,000 clones, about 12% appearing once. From germline, CDR1 is MDHEN and CDR2 SYDVKM. The CDR3 covers 12 residues. With 3 bases clipped from V and 10 bases from J, the junction kept 3 bases outside the gene matches. The receptor was derived from a woman in her late teens or twenties with type 1 diabetes. Sequencing was performed on naive CD4+ T cells from blood. This chain uses TRBV28 with TRBJ1-1, with 9 bases lining up with TRBD1. CDR3 coding DNA: TGTGCCAGCAGTTTGGGACAGGGTCGAGCTTTCTTT. Encoded protein: CASSLGQGRAFF.